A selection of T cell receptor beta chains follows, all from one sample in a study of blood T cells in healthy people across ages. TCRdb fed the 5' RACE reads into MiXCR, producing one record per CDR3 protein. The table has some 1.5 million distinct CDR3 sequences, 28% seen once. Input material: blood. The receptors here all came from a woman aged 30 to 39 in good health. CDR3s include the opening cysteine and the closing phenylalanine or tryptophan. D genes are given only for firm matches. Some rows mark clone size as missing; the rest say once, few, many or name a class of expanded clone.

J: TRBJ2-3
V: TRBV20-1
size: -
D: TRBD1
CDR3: CSAGLPRQGPDTQYF
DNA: TGCAGTGCTGGACTTCCCCGACAGGGCCCAGATACGCAGTATTTT

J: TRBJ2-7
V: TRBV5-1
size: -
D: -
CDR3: CASSRTGRDTYEQYF
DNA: TGCGCCAGCAGCCGGACGGGCCGAGATACCTACGAGCAGTACTTC

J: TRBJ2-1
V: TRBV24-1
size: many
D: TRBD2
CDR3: CATSDSGGGAGDEQFF
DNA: TGTGCCACCAGTGATTCTGGCGGGGGGGCCGGCGATGAGCAGTTCTTC

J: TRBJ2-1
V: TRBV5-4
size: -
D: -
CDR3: CASSLATKDEQFF
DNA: TGTGCCAGCAGCTTGGCCACGAAGGATGAGCAGTTCTTC

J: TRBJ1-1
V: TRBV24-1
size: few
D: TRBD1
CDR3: CATASGQGGEAFF
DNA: TGTGCCACGGCCTCGGGACAGGGAGGTGAAGCTTTCTTT

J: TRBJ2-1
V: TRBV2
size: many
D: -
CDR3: CASRVYNEQFF
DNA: TGCGCCAGCAGAGTATACAATGAGCAGTTCTTC

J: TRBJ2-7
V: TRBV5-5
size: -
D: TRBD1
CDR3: CASGLVQGAYEQYF
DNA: TGTGCCAGCGGCTTGGTGCAGGGGGCGTACGAGCAGTACTTC

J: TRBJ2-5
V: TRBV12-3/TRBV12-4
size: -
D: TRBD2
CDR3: CASSTTGLAGQETQYF
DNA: TGTGCCAGCAGCACAACGGGACTAGCGGGCCAAGAGACCCAGTACTTC

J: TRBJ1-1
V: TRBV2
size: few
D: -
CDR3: CASKEEGNTEAFF
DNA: TGTGCCAGCAAAGAGGAGGGGAACACTGAAGCTTTCTTT

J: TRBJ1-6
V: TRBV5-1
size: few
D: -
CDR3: CASREVGTSPLHF
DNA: TGCGCCAGCAGGGAGGTCGGGACGTCACCCCTCCACTTT

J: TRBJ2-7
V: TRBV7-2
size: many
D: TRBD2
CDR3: CASSFGLAGAGPSYEQYF
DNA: TGTGCCAGCAGCTTTGGACTAGCGGGTGCGGGACCCTCCTACGAGCAGTACTTC

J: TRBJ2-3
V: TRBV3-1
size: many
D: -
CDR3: CASSQGGDRTDTQYF
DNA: TGTGCCAGCAGCCAAGGAGGGGACCGCACAGATACGCAGTATTTT

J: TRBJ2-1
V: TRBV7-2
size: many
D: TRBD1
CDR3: CASSLSGQGGNEQFF
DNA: TGTGCCAGCAGCTTATCTGGACAGGGGGGCAATGAGCAGTTCTTC

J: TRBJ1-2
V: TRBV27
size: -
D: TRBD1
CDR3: CASSLSGGVGGYTF
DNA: TGTGCCAGCAGTTTATCAGGGGGCGTGGGCGGCTACACCTTC

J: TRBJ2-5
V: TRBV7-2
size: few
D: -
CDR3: CASSISVRETQYF
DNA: TGTGCCAGCAGCATCAGCGTGAGGGAGACCCAGTACTTC

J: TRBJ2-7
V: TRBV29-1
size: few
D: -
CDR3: CSVVEDMDTYEQYF
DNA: TGCAGCGTTGTAGAGGACATGGACACCTACGAGCAGTACTTC

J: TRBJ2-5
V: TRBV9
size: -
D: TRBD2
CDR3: CAGSPLAGGETQYF
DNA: TGTGCCGGCAGCCCGCTGGCGGGGGGGGAGACCCAGTACTTC

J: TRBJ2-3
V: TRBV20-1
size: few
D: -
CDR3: CSPRNPGDTQYF
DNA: TGCAGTCCCCGGAATCCCGGGGATACGCAGTATTTT

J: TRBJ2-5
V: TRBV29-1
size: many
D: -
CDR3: CSVEERSRGGETQYF
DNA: TGCAGCGTTGAAGAGAGGAGTAGGGGCGGCGAGACCCAGTACTTC

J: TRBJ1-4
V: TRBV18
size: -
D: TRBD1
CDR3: CASSPRQGPSTNEKLFF
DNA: TGTGCCAGCTCACCGAGACAGGGGCCATCGACTAATGAAAAACTGTTTTTT

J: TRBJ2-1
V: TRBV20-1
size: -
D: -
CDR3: CSAMTPGRGNWNEQFF
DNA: TGCAGTGCAATGACACCGGGACGGGGTAATTGGAATGAGCAGTTCTTC

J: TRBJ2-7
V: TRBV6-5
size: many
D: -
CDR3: CASSYSGWTYGQYF
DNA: TGTGCCAGCAGTTACTCCGGGTGGACCTACGGGCAGTACTTC

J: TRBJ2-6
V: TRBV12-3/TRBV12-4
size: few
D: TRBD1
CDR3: CARGPDRGPGANVLTF
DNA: TGTGCCAGGGGACCCGACAGGGGCCCTGGGGCCAACGTCCTGACTTTC

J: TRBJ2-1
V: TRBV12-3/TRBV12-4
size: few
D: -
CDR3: CASTIAVPNEQFF
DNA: TGTGCCAGCACCATTGCCGTTCCCAATGAGCAGTTCTTC

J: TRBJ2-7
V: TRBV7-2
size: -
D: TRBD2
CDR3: CASSLVPASGRYEQYF
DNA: TGTGCCAGCAGCTTAGTCCCGGCTAGCGGGAGGTACGAGCAGTACTTC

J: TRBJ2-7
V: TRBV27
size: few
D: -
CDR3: CASSFLDNGEQYF
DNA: TGTGCCAGCAGTTTTTTGGACAACGGTGAGCAGTACTTC

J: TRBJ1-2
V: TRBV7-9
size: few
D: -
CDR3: CASSLPRGEGYGYTF
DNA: TGTGCCAGCAGCTTGCCCAGGGGAGAGGGCTATGGCTACACCTTC

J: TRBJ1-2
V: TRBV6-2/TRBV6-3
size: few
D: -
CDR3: CASPWGQTDYGYTF
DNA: TGTGCCAGCCCCTGGGGCCAGACCGACTATGGCTACACCTTC

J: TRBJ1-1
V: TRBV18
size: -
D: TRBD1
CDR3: CASSPVQGGLEAFF
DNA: TGTGCCAGCTCACCGGTACAGGGGGGTCTTGAAGCTTTCTTT

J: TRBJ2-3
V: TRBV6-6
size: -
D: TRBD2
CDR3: CASRLGLAGAGGDTQYF
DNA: TGTGCCAGCAGGCTAGGACTAGCGGGGGCCGGGGGGGATACGCAGTATTTT

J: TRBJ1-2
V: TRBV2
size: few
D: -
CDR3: CASSEADGYTF
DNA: TGTGCCAGCAGTGAAGCCGATGGCTACACCTTC

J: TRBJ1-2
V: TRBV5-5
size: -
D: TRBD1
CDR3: CASSLTDRVGYGYTF
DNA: TGTGCCAGCAGCTTAACGGACAGGGTCGGGTATGGCTACACCTTC

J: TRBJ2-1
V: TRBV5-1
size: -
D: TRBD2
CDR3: CASSFLGGISPYDEQFF
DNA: TGCGCCAGCAGCTTCTTGGGGGGGATAAGCCCCTACGATGAGCAGTTCTTC

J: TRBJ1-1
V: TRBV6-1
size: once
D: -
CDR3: CASSEARDLEAFF
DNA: TGTGCCAGCAGTGAAGCGAGGGACCTGGAAGCTTTCTTT

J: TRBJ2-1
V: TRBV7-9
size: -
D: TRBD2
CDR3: CASSRFFTSGNEQFF
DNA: TGTGCCAGCAGCCGTTTCTTCACTAGCGGGAATGAGCAGTTCTTC

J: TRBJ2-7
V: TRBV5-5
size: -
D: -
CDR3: CASSKGGTEVGEQYF
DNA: TGTGCCAGCAGCAAAGGAGGGACAGAGGTTGGGGAGCAGTACTTC

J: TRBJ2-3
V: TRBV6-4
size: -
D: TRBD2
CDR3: CASSATSGEHTDTQYF
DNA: TGTGCCAGCAGTGCGACTAGCGGGGAGCACACAGATACGCAGTATTTT

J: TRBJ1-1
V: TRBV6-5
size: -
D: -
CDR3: CASSYSLRTVNTEAFF
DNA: TGTGCCAGCAGTTACTCCCTCAGGACGGTGAACACTGAAGCTTTCTTT

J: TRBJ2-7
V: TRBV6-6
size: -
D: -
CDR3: CASRPTSGGGYEQYF
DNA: TGTGCCAGCAGACCTACCTCGGGGGGCGGGTACGAGCAGTACTTC

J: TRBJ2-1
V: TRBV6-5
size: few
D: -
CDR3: CASRQDEGEQFF
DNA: TGTGCCAGCAGGCAGGACGAAGGTGAGCAGTTCTTC

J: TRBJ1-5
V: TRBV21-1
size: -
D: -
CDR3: CASSSYGTLNQPQHF
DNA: TGTGCCAGCAGCTCCTACGGGACACTGAATCAGCCCCAGCATTTT

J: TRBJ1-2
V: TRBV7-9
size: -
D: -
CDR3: CASSDQSYGYTF
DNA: TGTGCCAGCAGCGACCAGAGTTATGGCTACACCTTC

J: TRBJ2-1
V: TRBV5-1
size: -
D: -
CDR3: CASSSLGVYNEQFF
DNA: TGCGCCAGCAGCTCCCTCGGGGTCTACAATGAGCAGTTCTTC

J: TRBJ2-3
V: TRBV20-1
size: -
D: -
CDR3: CSANPTGYADTQYF
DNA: TGCAGTGCTAACCCAACAGGCTACGCAGATACGCAGTATTTT

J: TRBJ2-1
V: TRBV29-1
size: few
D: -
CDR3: CSVEWQGLLSEQFF
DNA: TGCAGCGTTGAGTGGCAGGGGCTCTTGTCTGAGCAGTTCTTC

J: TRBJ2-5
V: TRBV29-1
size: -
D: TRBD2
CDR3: CSGREGNEQYF
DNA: TGCAGCGGTAGGGAGGGCAATGAGCAGTACTTC

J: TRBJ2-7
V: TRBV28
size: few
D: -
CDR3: CASSLTAFSYEQYF
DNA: TGTGCCAGCAGTTTAACGGCTTTTTCCTACGAGCAGTACTTC

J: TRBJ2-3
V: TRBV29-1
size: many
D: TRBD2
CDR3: CSVTLAGGSDTQYF
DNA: TGCAGCGTTACCCTAGCGGGAGGGTCAGATACGCAGTATTTT

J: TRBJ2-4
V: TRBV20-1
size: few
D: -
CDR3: CSASGSNPIQYF
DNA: TGCAGTGCTAGCGGGAGTAACCCCATTCAGTACTTC

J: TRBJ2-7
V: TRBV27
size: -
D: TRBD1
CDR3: CASSSDRENSYEQYF
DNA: TGTGCCAGCAGTTCGGACAGGGAAAACTCCTACGAGCAGTACTTC

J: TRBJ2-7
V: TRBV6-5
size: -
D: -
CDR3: CASSYSRERSREQYF
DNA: TGTGCCAGCAGTTACTCACGGGAGAGGTCACGCGAGCAGTACTTC

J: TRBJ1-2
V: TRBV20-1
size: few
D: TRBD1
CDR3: CSARRWDSYGYTF
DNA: TGCAGTGCTAGGCGATGGGACAGCTATGGCTACACCTTC